These T cell receptor beta chains were read from a single sample in a study of control samples from healthy donors and cancer patients. The method was immunoSEQ multiplex PCR; TCRdb's version includes in-frame clones alone and lacks a portion of them. The sample records roughly 84,000 clones, roughly 91% being singletons. Input material: blood. The receptors come from a man in his fifties or sixties in good health. CDR3s leave out the opening cysteine and the closing phenylalanine or tryptophan.

v_gene	CDR3aa
TRBV15	ATSGLATGNGRNTIY
TRBV11-3	ASSLAGGPLNEQF
TRBV7-2	ASSFSGTEAF
TRBV5-8	ASSLYQRTGREKLF
TRBV7-2	ASTLDRGTDTQY
TRBV6-5	ASSYGSGDTDTQY
TRBV6-2/TRBV6-3	ASSPRLENTEAF
TRBV29-1	SVEGWDNEQF
TRBV5-1	ASGTGTEYGYT
TRBV5-4	ASSFGSNQPQH
TRBV6-6	ASSPPTGGRPLH
TRBV10-3	AISGQRNQPQH
TRBV2	ASTGFSPYEQY
TRBV6-5	ASSYYGRGPDTQY
TRBV12-1	ASSLRDRGLEHEKLF
TRBV19	ASTLGDRDYQPQH
TRBV20-1	SASWGTTEAF
TRBV11-2	ASSLDLQGTDTQY
TRBV10-3	AISPGQGDTGELF
TRBV14	ASSLRGATPLH
TRBV5-3	ARSSKRDRLVQPQH
TRBV19	ASSSTGLAKNIQY
TRBV21-1	ASSGRQSSYNEQF
TRBV6-5	ASTNSFLSGNTIY
TRBV7-2	ASSRQGYEQY
TRBV6-5	ASSYSSQGYGYT
TRBV7-7	ASSLAGGETQY
TRBV19	ASSDTSNQPQH
TRBV6-4	ASSERTGRPQH
TRBV30	AWSPTEYTQY
TRBV4-1	ASSQGPGRNEQF
TRBV5-4	ASSPDRVHEQF